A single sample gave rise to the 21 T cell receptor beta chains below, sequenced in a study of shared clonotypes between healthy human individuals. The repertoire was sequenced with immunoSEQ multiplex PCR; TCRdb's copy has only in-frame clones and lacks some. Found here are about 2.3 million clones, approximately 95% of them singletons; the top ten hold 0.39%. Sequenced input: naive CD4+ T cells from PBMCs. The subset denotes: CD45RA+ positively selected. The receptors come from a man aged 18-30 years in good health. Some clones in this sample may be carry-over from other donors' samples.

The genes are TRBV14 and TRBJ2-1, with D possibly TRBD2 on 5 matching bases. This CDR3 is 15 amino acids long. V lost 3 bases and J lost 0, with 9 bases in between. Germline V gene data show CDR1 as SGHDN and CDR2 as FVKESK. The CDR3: CASSQGRNSYNEQFF. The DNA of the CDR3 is TGTGCCAGCAGCCAGGGGAGAAACTCCTACAATGAGCAGTTCTTC.

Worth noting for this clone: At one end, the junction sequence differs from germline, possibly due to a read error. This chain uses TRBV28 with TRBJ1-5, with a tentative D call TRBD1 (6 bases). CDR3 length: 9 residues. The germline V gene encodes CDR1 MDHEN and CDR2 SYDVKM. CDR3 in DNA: TGTTCCAGGGGTCAGCCCCAGCATTTT. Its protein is CSRGQPQHF.

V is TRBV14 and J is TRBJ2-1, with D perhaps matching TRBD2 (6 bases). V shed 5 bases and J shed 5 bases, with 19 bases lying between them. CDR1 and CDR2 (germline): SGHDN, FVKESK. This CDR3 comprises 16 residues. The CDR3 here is CASSKWLGSGHNEQFF. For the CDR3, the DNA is TGTGCCAGCAGCAAATGGCTTGGTAGCGGCCACAATGAGCAGTTCTTC. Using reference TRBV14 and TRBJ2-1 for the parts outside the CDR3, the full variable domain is EAGVTQFPSHSVIEKGQTVTLRCDPISGHDNLYWYRRVMGKEIKFLLHFVKESKQDESGMPNNRFLAERTGGTYSTLKVQPAELEDSGVYFCASSKWLGSGHNEQFFGPGTRLTVL.

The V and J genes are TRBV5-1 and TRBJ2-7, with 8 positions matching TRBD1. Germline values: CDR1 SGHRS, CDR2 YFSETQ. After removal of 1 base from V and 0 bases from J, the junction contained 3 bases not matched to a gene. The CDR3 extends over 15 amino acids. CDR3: CASSLLTGVSYEQYF. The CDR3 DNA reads TGCGCCAGCAGCTTGTTGACAGGGGTCTCCTACGAGCAGTACTTC.

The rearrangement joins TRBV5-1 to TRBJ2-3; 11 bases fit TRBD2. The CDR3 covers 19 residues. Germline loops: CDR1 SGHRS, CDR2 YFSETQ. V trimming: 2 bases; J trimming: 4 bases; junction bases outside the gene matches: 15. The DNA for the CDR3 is TGCGCCAGCAGCTTTCGAAATAGCGGGAGGGGTGATCCCTCAGATACGCAGTATTTT. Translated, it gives CASSFRNSGRGDPSDTQYF. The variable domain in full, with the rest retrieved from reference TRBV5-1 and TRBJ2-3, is KAGVTQTPRYLIKTRGQQVTLSCSPISGHRSVSWYQQTPGQGLQFLFEYFSETQRNKGNFPGRFSGRQFSNSRSEMNVSTLELGDSALYLCASSFRNSGRGDPSDTQYFGPGTRLTVL.

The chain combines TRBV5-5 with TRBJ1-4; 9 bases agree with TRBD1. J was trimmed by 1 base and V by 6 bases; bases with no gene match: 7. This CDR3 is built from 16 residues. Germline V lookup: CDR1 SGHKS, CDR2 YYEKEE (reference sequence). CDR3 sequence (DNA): TGTGCCAGCAACTACGGACAGGGGCTAACTAATGAAAAACTGTTTTTT. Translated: CASNYGQGLTNEKLFF. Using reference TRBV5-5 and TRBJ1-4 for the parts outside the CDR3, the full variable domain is DAGVTQSPTHLIKTRGQQVTLRCSPISGHKSVSWYQQVLGQGPQFIFQYYEKEERGRGNFPDRFSARQFPNYSSELNVNALLLGDSALYLCASNYGQGLTNEKLFFGSGTQLSVL.

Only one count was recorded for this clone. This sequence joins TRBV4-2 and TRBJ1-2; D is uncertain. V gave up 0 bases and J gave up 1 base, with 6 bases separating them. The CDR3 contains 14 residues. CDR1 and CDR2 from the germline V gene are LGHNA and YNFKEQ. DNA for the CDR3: TGTGCCAGCAGCCAAGACAGGCTTAACTATGGCTACACCTTC. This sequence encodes CASSQDRLNYGYTF.

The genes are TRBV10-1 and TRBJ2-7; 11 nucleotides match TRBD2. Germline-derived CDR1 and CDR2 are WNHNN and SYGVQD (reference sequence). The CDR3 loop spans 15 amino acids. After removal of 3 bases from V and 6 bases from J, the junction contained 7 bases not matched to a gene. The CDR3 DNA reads TGCGCCAGCAGTGATGGGGGACTAGCGGTCCTCGAGCAGTACTTC. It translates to CASSDGGLAVLEQYF.

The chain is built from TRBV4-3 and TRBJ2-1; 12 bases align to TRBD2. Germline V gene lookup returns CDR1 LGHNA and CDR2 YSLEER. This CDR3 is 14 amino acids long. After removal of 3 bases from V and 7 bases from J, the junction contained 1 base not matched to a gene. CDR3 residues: CASSHGLAGNEQFF. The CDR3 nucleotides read TGCGCCAGCAGCCATGGACTAGCGGGGAATGAGCAGTTCTTC.

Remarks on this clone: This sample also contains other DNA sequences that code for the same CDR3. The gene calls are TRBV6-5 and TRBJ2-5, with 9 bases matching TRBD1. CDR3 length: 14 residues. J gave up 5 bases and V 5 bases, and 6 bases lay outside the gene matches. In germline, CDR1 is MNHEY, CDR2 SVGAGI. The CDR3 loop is CASSIQGARETQYF. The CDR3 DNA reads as TGTGCCAGCAGTATACAGGGGGCGCGTGAGACCCAGTACTTC.

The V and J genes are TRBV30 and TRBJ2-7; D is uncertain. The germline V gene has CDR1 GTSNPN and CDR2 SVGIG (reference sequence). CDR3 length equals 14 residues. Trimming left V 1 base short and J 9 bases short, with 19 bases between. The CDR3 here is CAWSEGFPPLVQYF. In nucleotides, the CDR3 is TGTGCCTGGAGTGAGGGCTTTCCCCCGTTGGTGCAGTACTTC.

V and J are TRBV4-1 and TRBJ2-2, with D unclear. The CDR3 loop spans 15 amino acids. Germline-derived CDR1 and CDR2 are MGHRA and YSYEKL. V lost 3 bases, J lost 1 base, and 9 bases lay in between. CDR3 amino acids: CASSQVLQNTGELFF. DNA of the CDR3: TGCGCCAGCAGCCAGGTCCTTCAGAACACCGGGGAGCTGTTTTTT.

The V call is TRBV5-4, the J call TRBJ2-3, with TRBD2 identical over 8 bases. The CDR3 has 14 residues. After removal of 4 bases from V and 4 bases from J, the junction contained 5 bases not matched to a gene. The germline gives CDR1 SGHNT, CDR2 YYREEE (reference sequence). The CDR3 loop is CASSISGNPDTQYF. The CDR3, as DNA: TGTGCCAGCAGCATTAGCGGGAACCCAGATACGCAGTATTTT.

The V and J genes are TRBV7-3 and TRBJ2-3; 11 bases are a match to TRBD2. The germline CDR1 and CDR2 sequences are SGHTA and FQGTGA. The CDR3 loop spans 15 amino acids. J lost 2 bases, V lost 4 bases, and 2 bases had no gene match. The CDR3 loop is CASSSTSGNTDTQYF. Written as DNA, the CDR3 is TGTGCCAGCAGCTCGACTAGCGGGAACACAGATACGCAGTATTTT.

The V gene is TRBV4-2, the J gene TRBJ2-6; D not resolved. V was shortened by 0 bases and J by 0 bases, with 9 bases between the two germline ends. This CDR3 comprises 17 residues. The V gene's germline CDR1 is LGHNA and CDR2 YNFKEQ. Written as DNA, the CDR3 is TGTGCCAGCAGCCAAGATCGAGGATACTCTGGGGCCAACGTCCTGACTTTC. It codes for CASSQDRGYSGANVLTF.

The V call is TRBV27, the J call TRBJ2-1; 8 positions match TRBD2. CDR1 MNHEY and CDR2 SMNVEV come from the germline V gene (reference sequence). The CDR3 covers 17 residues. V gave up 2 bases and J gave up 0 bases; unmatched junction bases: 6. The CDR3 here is CASSLTTSGASYNEQFF. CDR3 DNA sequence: TGTGCCAGCAGTTTAACTACTAGCGGAGCCTCCTACAATGAGCAGTTCTTC.

For the CDR3, the DNA is TGTGCCAGCAGATGGGACAGCAATTCACCCCTCCACTTT. Translation: CASRWDSNSPLHF. The V and J genes are TRBV2 and TRBJ1-6; 7 nucleotides match TRBD1. CDR1 is SNHLY, CDR2 FYNNEI, per germline. The V gene end was trimmed by 6 bases and the J gene end by 7 bases; junction bases not matched to a gene: 3. This CDR3 region has 13 residues.

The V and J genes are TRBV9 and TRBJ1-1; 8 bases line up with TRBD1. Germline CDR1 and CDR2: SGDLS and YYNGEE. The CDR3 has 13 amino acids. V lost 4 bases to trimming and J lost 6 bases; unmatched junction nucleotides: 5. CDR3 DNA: TGTGCCAGCAGCTTTGCGGGACAGGCTGAAGCTTTCTTT. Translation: CASSFAGQAEAFF.

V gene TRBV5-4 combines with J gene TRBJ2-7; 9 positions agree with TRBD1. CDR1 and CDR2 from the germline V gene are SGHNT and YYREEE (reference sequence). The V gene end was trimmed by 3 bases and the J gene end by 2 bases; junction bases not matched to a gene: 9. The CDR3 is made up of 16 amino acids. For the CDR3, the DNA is TGTGCCAGCAGCTGGGACCGGGACAGGGTACCCTACGAGCAGTACTTC. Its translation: CASSWDRDRVPYEQYF. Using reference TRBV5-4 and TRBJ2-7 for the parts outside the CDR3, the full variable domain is ETGVTQSPTHLIKTRGQQVTLRCSSQSGHNTVSWYQQALGQGPQFIFQYYREEENGRGNFPPRFSGLQFPNYSSELNVNALELDDSALYLCASSWDRDRVPYEQYFGPGTRLTVT.

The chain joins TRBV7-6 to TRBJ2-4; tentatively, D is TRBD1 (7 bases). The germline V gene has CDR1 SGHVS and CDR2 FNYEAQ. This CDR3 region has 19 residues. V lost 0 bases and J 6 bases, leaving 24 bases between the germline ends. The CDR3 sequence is CASSLAPTFQGGESNIQYF. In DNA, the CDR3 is TGTGCCAGCAGCTTAGCCCCGACCTTTCAGGGGGGTGAATCAAACATTCAGTACTTC.

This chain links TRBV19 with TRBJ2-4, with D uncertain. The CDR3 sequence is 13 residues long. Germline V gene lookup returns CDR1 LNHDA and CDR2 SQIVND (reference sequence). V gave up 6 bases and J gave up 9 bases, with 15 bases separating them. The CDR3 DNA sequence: TGTGCCAGTAGCTCCCCGGCCCGGGCCATTCAGTACTTC. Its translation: CASSSPARAIQYF.